This TCR beta chain is drawn from a study of T cell responses to AZD1222 COVID-19 vaccine. Second doses were pooled across both intervals (about 4 or about 12 weeks). CDR1 and CDR2 (germline): SGHRS, YFSETQ. The J segment lost 3 bases and the V segment lost 1 base, leaving 0 bases of the junction unmatched. The CDR3 is made up of 14 amino acids. Study-level points and caveats: All repertoire sampling was performed exclusively after the peak T cell response.

This table comes from immunoSEQ multiplex PCR, and its TCRdb copy is limited to in-frame clones, with some not included. The sample lists about 200,000 clones, under 95% seen once, with 1% in the top ten. As for this clone: Its antigen is not known.

The input for sequencing was peripheral blood, taken 28 days after the second AZD1222 dose. The clonotype comes from an adult who received the AZD1222 COVID-19 vaccine. V usage is TRBV5-1 and J usage is TRBJ1-4; 7 positions match TRBD1. The CDR3 is CASSLTGANEKLFF. The CDR3 DNA reads TGCGCCAGCAGCTTGACAGGGGCTAATGAAAAACTGTTTTTT.